This TCR beta chain originates from a study of technical replicates of blood from a handful of donors (dated by TCRdb to about 2017). The library was generated by the immunoSEQ multiplex PCR assay. What TCRdb holds here is the immuneACCESS table cut down to in-frame rearrangements. Part of the clones is not present; checked against another copy, under half of the missing clones reflect an unresolved V gene, and the others are unexplained. This sample gives about 56,000 clones in total; roughly 96% of them show up just once. About 3% of the sample comes from the top ten. Note on this clone: Its cognate antigen has yet to be identified. Per-nucleotide qualities are absent, and no much larger clonotype sits a single base away.

There are 14 amino acids in the CDR3, from cysteine to phenylalanine inclusive. Only the CDR3 DNA is retained, 42 bases long and in frame from the first base. Taken from the germline V gene, the CDR1 and CDR2 loops are SGHVS and FQNEAQ. V has 4 bases trimmed and J has 4 bases trimmed; junction bases matching no gene number 4. The sequence was collected from a human donor in good health. Some clones in this sample may be carry-over from other donors' samples. The chain uses TRBV7-8 and TRBJ2-7, with 10 bases matching TRBD1. Sequencing was carried out using PBMCs. The DNA sequence is given as TGTGCCAGCAGCTCGGACAGGGGGAAATACGAGCAGTACTTC. It translates to CASSSDRGKYEQYF.